A selection of T cell receptor beta chains follows, all from one sample in a study of tumor-infiltrating lymphocytes in primary liver carcinoma. TCRdb itself ran the multiplex PCR reads through MiXCR, one entry per CDR3 protein. In the table there are 150,000 to 200,000 distinct CDR3 sequences, around four fifths of which are singletons. Material for sequencing was tumor tissue from primary liver carcinoma. The receptor source for this set is a man in his forties with primary liver carcinoma and hepatitis B virus infection. Each CDR3 is given with its conserved first and last residue. D genes are given only for firm matches. Only part of the rows carry a size: once, few, many, or a class if the clone is expanded.

size: .
V: TRBV12-3/TRBV12-4
J: TRBJ2-7
D: .
DNA: TGTACCAACAGTTCGGGGGCAAGGGACTACGAGCAGTACTTC
CDR3: CTNSSGARDYEQYF

size: .
V: TRBV10-3
J: TRBJ2-7
D: TRBD1
DNA: TGTACCATCAGAGACAGGGGGAAGGAGGACGAGCAGTACTTC
CDR3: CTIRDRGKEDEQYF

size: few
V: TRBV10-3
J: TRBJ1-5
D: .
DNA: TGTGCCATCAGTAAGGGGGAGAATCAGCCCCAGCATTTT
CDR3: CAISKGENQPQHF

size: .
V: TRBV29-1
J: TRBJ1-1
D: .
DNA: TGCAACGTTGCGGCGGGGTGGGGCATGAACACTGAAGTTTTCTTT
CDR3: CNVAAGWGMNTEVFF

size: .
V: TRBV4-3
J: TRBJ1-4
D: .
DNA: TGCGCCAGCAGCCAAGACCTCGCGGGGGGCGCGTTCGAAAAACTGGTTTTT
CDR3: CASSQDLAGGAFEKLVF

size: .
V: TRBV4-2
J: TRBJ1-2
D: .
DNA: TGTGCCAGCAGCCAATCCGGGAAAGGGCCCTATGGCTATACCTTC
CDR3: CASSQSGKGPYGYTF

size: many
V: TRBV19
J: TRBJ1-5
D: .
DNA: TGTGCCACCCGGAGGTCGGTTAATCAGCCCCAGCATTTT
CDR3: CATRRSVNQPQHF

size: .
V: TRBV7-9
J: TRBJ2-7
D: .
DNA: TGTGCCATCGGCAGATCCGCGGCAGGGCCCGTGCAGTACTTC
CDR3: CAIGRSAAGPVQYF

size: .
V: TRBV28
J: TRBJ2-5
D: .
DNA: TGTGCCAGCAGGGATTCGGTTCCACAAGAGACCCAGTACTTC
CDR3: CASRDSVPQETQYF

size: .
V: TRBV6-5
J: TRBJ2-7
D: TRBD2
DNA: TGTGCCAGCAGTTCCGGACTAGCGTACCAGCTGTACTTC
CDR3: CASSSGLAYQLYF

size: .
V: TRBV11-2
J: TRBJ2-1
D: .
DNA: TGTACCAGCAGCTTAGGTAACAGGGCTAGCTCCTACATTGAACAGTTCTTC
CDR3: CTSSLGNRASSYIEQFF

size: many
V: TRBV28
J: TRBJ2-7
D: .
DNA: TGTGCCAGCAGCAAACTAGGAGTTTACGAGCAGTACTTC
CDR3: CASSKLGVYEQYF

size: .
V: TRBV11-1
J: TRBJ2-4
D: TRBD2
DNA: TGTGCCAGTAGCTTTCCCGGGACTAGAGGGACCAAAAACACTCAGTATTTC
CDR3: CASSFPGTRGTKNTQYF

size: .
V: TRBV20-1
J: TRBJ1-1
D: TRBD1
DNA: TGCAGTGCTAGCACAGGGGAGGACACTGAAGCTTTCTTT
CDR3: CSASTGEDTEAFF

size: .
V: TRBV6-5
J: TRBJ2-7
D: TRBD1
DNA: TGTGTCAGCAGACCGACAGGGACCTCCTACGAACAGTACTTC
CDR3: CVSRPTGTSYEQYF

size: .
V: TRBV6-2/TRBV6-3
J: TRBJ1-5
D: TRBD1
DNA: TGTGTCAGCAGTTACTCCCGGGACAGTGATATAAGGAATCAGCCCCAGCATTTT
CDR3: CVSSYSRDSDIRNQPQHF

size: .
V: TRBV6-6
J: TRBJ2-1
D: .
DNA: TGTGCCAGCACGAGTCAGTCGTACAATAAGCAGTTCTTC
CDR3: CASTSQSYNKQFF